What follows are 18 T cell receptor beta chains derived from one specimen sequenced in a study of STAT3 mutations in large granular lymphocyte leukemia. Study observations and caveats: Every T-cell large granular lymphocyte leukemia patient had at least one immunodominant TCR beta clonotype.

Their target antigens are unknown. Libraries were prepared by immunoSEQ multiplex PCR; TCRdb keeps only in-frame clonotypes and omits some of them. The sample contains 30,000 to 45,000 clones, about 88% of which appear only once. Sequenced: PBMCs. The receptor source for this set is a human donor with T large granular lymphocyte leukemia. Some clones in this sample may be carry-over from other donors' samples.

The V call is TRBV5-6, the J call TRBJ2-4; D tentatively fits TRBD1 or TRBD2 (5 bases each). Trimming removed 0 bases at V and 1 base at J, with 8 bases between. The CDR3 sequence is 15 residues long. Per the germline V gene, CDR1 is SGHDT and CDR2 is YYEEEE. The CDR3 reads CASSLGREAKNIQYF. The CDR3 DNA reads as TGTGCCAGCAGCTTGGGCAGGGAGGCCAAAAACATTCAGTACTTC.

A note on this clone: The same CDR3 also results from other DNA sequences found in this sample. The V call is TRBV5-4, the J call TRBJ2-2; TRBD2 is a possible D gene (5 bases). This CDR3 has 12 amino acids. Germline V gives CDR1 SGHNT, CDR2 YYREEE (reference sequence). The germline V and J ends were trimmed by 4 bases and 5 bases, with 6 bases remaining between them. The CDR3 reads CASSPGTGELFF. The CDR3 DNA sequence: TGTGCCAGCAGCCCGGGGACCGGGGAGCTGTTTTTT.

The V call is TRBV5-1, the J call TRBJ2-7; the D is unclear. The germline CDR1 and CDR2 sequences are SGHRS and YFSETQ. The CDR3 sequence is 13 residues long. V lost 0 bases and J lost 4, with 8 bases in between. The CDR3 loop reads CASSLDPFYEQYF. The CDR3, as DNA: TGCGCCAGCAGCTTGGATCCGTTTTACGAGCAGTACTTC.

This chain connects TRBV11-3 to TRBJ2-7, with unresolved D. Germline V gives CDR1 SGHNT, CDR2 YENEEA. V was cut by 7 bases and J by 3 bases, with 16 bases left in between. This CDR3 spans 14 amino acids. The CDR3 reads CASTILRNVYEQYV. As DNA, the CDR3 is TGTGCCAGCACCATATTAAGGAATGTCTACGAGCAGTACGTC.

V gene TRBV9 combines with J gene TRBJ1-2; TRBD1 might be the D (5 bases). V lost 4 bases to trimming and J lost 7 bases, with 20 bases between them. Looked up from germline, CDR1 is SGDLS and CDR2 is YYNGEE. This CDR3 comprises 15 residues. CDR3 DNA: TGTGCCAGCAGCCCATCCCCAGGGTTGAATGGTGGCTACACCTTC. Protein: CASSPSPGLNGGYTF. The full variable domain, in which reference TRBV9 and TRBJ1-2 provide the parts outside the CDR3, is DSGVTQTPKHLITATGQRVTLRCSPRSGDLSVYWYQQSLDQGLQFLIQYYNGEERAKGNILERFSAQQFPDLHSELNLSSLELGDSALYFCASSPSPGLNGGYTFGSGTRLTVV.

The DNA for the CDR3 is TGTGCCATCAGTGGGGGGGACCAGCCCCAGCATTTT. This gives the protein CAISGGDQPQHF. J is TRBJ1-5 and V is TRBV10-3; TRBD1 is a possible D gene (5 bases). V shed 4 bases and J shed 7 bases, with 8 bases lying between them. CDR3 length: 12 residues. Germline V gene data show CDR1 as ENHRY and CDR2 as SYGVKD.

The V and J genes are TRBV4-1 and TRBJ2-1; no reliable D call. V lost 1 base, J lost 10 bases, and 8 bases lay in between. Germline V CDR1 and CDR2: MGHRA, YSYEKL. This CDR3 region has 12 residues. CDR3 DNA: TGCGCCAGCAGCCAAGGTAGAGAAGAGCAGTTCTTC. It is translated as CASSQGREEQFF.

The chain is built from TRBV4-1 and TRBJ2-1, with a weak D call TRBD2 (6 bases). CDR1 is MGHRA, CDR2 YSYEKL, per germline. CDR3 length: 16 residues. Trimming removed 1 base from V and 2 bases from J, with 12 bases in between. CDR3 residues: CASSQGSRGAYNEQFF. The CDR3 coding sequence is TGCGCCAGCAGCCAAGGTTCGCGCGGGGCCTACAATGAGCAGTTCTTC.

The CDR3 DNA reads TGTGCCAGCAGCTTGGCAGGGGTCTACGAGCAGTACTTC. Amino acid sequence: CASSLAGVYEQYF. The rearrangement joins TRBV13 to TRBJ2-7; weak D call: TRBD1 (6 bases). Germline CDR1 and CDR2: PRHDT and FYEKMQ (reference sequence). The V end lost 3 bases, the J end lost 3 bases, and 9 bases lay between the germline ends. The CDR3 is 13 residues long.

V gene TRBV6-5 combines with J gene TRBJ1-1; 12 bases fit TRBD1. The CDR3 contains 15 residues. From germline, CDR1 is MNHEY and CDR2 SVGAGI. Trimming cost V 8 bases and J 4 bases; bases outside gene matches: 8. CDR3 nucleotides: TGTGCCAGCTCCGGGACAGGGGGCAGGGTCACTGAAGCTTTCTTT. It yields the protein CASSGTGGRVTEAFF.

V gene TRBV19 combines with J gene TRBJ2-5; 8 bases line up with TRBD2. The CDR3 length is 14 residues. The V gene's germline CDR1 is LNHDA and CDR2 SQIVND (reference sequence). V was pared by 5 bases and J by 2 bases, with 4 bases of the junction left unmatched. CDR3 region: CASSGGLVQETQYF. CDR3 bases: TGTGCCAGTAGTGGGGGACTAGTTCAAGAGACCCAGTACTTC. The full variable domain, completed using reference TRBV19 and TRBJ2-5, is DGGITQSPKYLFRKEGQNVTLSCEQNLNHDAMYWYRQDPGQGLRLIYYSQIVNDFQKGDIAEGYSVSREKKESFPLTVTSAQKNPTAFYLCASSGGLVQETQYFGPGTRLLVL.

This chain links TRBV5-1 with TRBJ1-2; D perhaps matches TRBD1 (5 bases). The V gene lost 4 bases and the J gene lost 4 bases, with 14 bases spanning the gap. The CDR3 totals 14 residues. Germline lookup yields CDR1 SGHRS and CDR2 YFSETQ. CDR3 region: CASSPDSGGYGYTF. In DNA form, the CDR3 reads TGCGCCAGCAGCCCAGACAGTGGTGGCTATGGCTACACCTTC.

The rearrangement links TRBV5-1 to TRBJ2-5, with 8 bases lining up with TRBD1. This CDR3 contains 16 residues. V dropped 2 bases and J dropped 2; count of bases not matched to a gene: 8. Germline V CDR1 and CDR2: SGHRS, YFSETQ. The CDR3 DNA sequence: TGCGCCAGCAGCTTCCGACCCACAGGGGGGCAAGAGACCCAGTACTTC. It codes for CASSFRPTGGQETQYF. Full variable domain (missing parts from reference TRBV5-1 and TRBJ2-5): KAGVTQTPRYLIKTRGQQVTLSCSPISGHRSVSWYQQTPGQGLQFLFEYFSETQRNKGNFPGRFSGRQFSNSRSEMNVSTLELGDSALYLCASSFRPTGGQETQYFGPGTRLLVL.

The chain links TRBV27 to TRBJ2-1, with TRBD2 matching over 11 bases. V shed 5 bases and J 0 bases; nucleotides not matched to a gene: 12. The germline gives CDR1 MNHEY, CDR2 SMNVEV (reference sequence). CDR3 length: 19 amino acids. The CDR3 loop is CASSTQLAGAPSSYNEQFF. In nucleotides, the CDR3 is TGTGCCAGCAGTACCCAACTAGCGGGGGCCCCGAGCTCCTACAATGAGCAGTTCTTC.

The rearrangement uses TRBV6-5 and TRBJ1-2; D is possibly TRBD1 (5 bases). The CDR3 extends over 11 amino acids. The V gene lost 8 bases and the J gene lost 6 bases, with 10 bases spanning the gap. CDR1 and CDR2 from the germline V gene are MNHEY and SVGAGI. In DNA, the CDR3 is TGTGCCAGCGGGGGGGGGAATGGCTACACCTTC. The encoded protein is CASGGGNGYTF.

J is TRBJ2-1 and V is TRBV5-6; 9 nucleotides align to TRBD1. Germline V gene sequence: CDR1 SGHDT, CDR2 YYEEEE. The CDR3 runs to 14 residues. The V segment lost 4 bases and the J segment 5 bases; nucleotides outside the gene matches: 4. CDR3 protein: CASSDWTGDNEQFF. The CDR3 DNA is TGTGCCAGCAGCGACTGGACAGGGGACAATGAGCAGTTCTTC.

This chain uses TRBV7-9 with TRBJ2-1; TRBD2 matches 12 bases. CDR1 and CDR2 from the germline V gene are SEHNR and FQNEAQ (reference sequence). The CDR3 totals 17 residues. Trimming took 5 bases from V and 9 from J; bases not matched to a gene: 14. This CDR3 is CASSQRWTSGDLVEQFF. As DNA, the CDR3 is TGTGCCAGCAGCCAGAGATGGACTAGCGGGGACTTGGTTGAGCAGTTCTTC.

The table lists this clone with a count of one. This chain uses TRBV5-1 with TRBJ2-1, with a tentative D call TRBD2 (5 bases). The CDR3 is 14 amino acids. Germline V gene data show CDR1 as SGHRS and CDR2 as YFSETQ. Deletions cut 4 bases from V and 8 bases from J, with 16 bases between. The DNA of the CDR3 is TGCGCCAGCAGCCCTAAACTAGATCAGCATGAGCAGTTCTTC. Translating gives CASSPKLDQHEQFF.